A single sample gave rise to the 2 T cell receptor beta chains below, sequenced in a study of cytomegalovirus exposure and HLA in healthy donors (TCRdb year 2017). Libraries were prepared through the immunoSEQ multiplex PCR assay. For the multiplex PCR, a mixture combining 60 forward primers for TCR Vbeta segments and 13 reverse primers for TCR Jbeta segments was used. The clones in this table, taken by TCRdb from immuneACCESS, are in-frame only. Not every clone is retained; where verified, under half of the shortfall comes from an unresolved V gene, and the cause of the rest is unknown. The sample table contains over 100,000 clones; only one count was recorded for 60% to 80% of them. The ten most abundant clones make up 6% to 8% of the sample. Sequencing used PBMCs. Receptor source: a male donor in good health and CMV-seronegative.

V gene TRBV5-6 combines with J gene TRBJ2-2, with TRBD1 identical over 9 bases. This CDR3 has 17 amino acids. The V gene end was trimmed by 0 bases and the J gene end by 4 bases; junction bases not matched to a gene: 7. Germline lookup yields CDR1 SGHDT and CDR2 YYEEEE. The CDR3 sequence is CASSLVWDRDITGELFF. The CDR3 DNA follows: TGTGCCAGCAGCTTGGTCTGGGACAGGGATATCACCGGGGAGCTGTTTTTT.

The J gene is TRBJ2-7, the V gene TRBV7-9, with 8 bases identical to TRBD1. Germline lookup yields CDR1 SEHNR and CDR2 FQNEAQ (reference sequence). The CDR3 consists of 13 residues. V trimming: 6 bases; J trimming: 9 bases; junction bases outside the gene matches: 10. CDR3 amino acids: CASRSGQVSRQYF. In DNA, the CDR3 is TGTGCCAGCAGATCGGGACAGGTCTCACGGCAGTACTTC.